Shown below are 15 T cell receptor beta chains from a single sample sequenced in a study of blood T cell repertoires in COVID-19. Profiled with immunoSEQ multiplex PCR; TCRdb holds only in-frame clones, not every one. Of about 100,000 clones in the sample, 85% to 95% are singletons; the top ten hold 1% to 1.5%. The source material was peripheral blood. Receptors originate from a woman younger than 45 with acute or convalescent COVID-19.

This chain links TRBV4-3 with TRBJ2-2; tentatively, D is TRBD2 (5 bases). The V end lost 4 bases, the J end lost 5 bases, and 8 bases lay between the germline ends. CDR1 LGHNA and CDR2 YSLEER come from the germline V gene. This CDR3 spans 13 amino acids. CDR3 residues: CASSRPGTGELFF. In DNA form, the CDR3 reads TGCGCCAGCAGCCGCCCGGGGACCGGGGAGCTGTTTTTT.

CDR3 nucleotide sequence: TGTGCCAGTTGTGAGGCCTCCTACAATGAGCAGTTCTTC. Its protein product is CASCEASYNEQFF. The V and J genes are TRBV6-6 and TRBJ2-1, with D uncertain. The CDR3 sequence is 13 residues long. Germline V gene sequence: CDR1 MNHNY, CDR2 SVGAGI (reference sequence). The V and J ends lost 9 bases and 0 bases respectively, with 9 bases between them.

The chain uses TRBV29-1 and TRBJ1-1; a possible D gene is TRBD1 (6 bases). The CDR3 covers 14 residues. V dropped 6 bases and J dropped 6 bases, with 20 bases sitting between them. Per germline, CDR1 SQVTM and CDR2 ANQGSEA. CDR3 loop: CSVATGSSSSEAFF. The DNA for the CDR3 is TGCAGCGTAGCCACAGGGTCCTCTTCCTCTGAAGCTTTCTTT.

The CDR3 here is CAWSALSREQYF. For the CDR3, the DNA is TGTGCCTGGAGTGCCCTCAGTCGCGAGCAGTACTTC. The chain recombines TRBV30 with TRBJ2-7; D uncertain. In germline, CDR1 is GTSNPN, CDR2 SVGIG (reference sequence). V lost 1 base and J 6 bases, leaving 10 bases between the germline ends. There are 12 residues in the CDR3.

The rearrangement uses TRBV28 and TRBJ2-7; 9 nucleotides agree with TRBD1. J lost 4 bases, V lost 5 bases, and 9 bases had no gene match. The CDR3 totals 15 residues. The V gene's germline CDR1 is MDHEN and CDR2 SYDVKM. The CDR3 protein is CASSVPGQGPYEQYF. The CDR3 region has the DNA TGTGCCAGCAGTGTTCCGGGACAGGGACCGTACGAGCAGTACTTC.

This chain links TRBV6-2 or TRBV6-3 with TRBJ2-5; unclear D gene. The CDR3 has 14 residues. Germline V gives CDR1 MNHEY, CDR2 SVGEGT. The V gene lost 4 bases and the J gene lost 0 bases, with 9 bases spanning the gap. The CDR3 here is CASSSPLNQETQYF. In DNA form, the CDR3 reads TGTGCCAGCAGTTCCCCTCTAAACCAAGAGACCCAGTACTTC.

V gene TRBV7-2 combines with J gene TRBJ2-7; TRBD2 is a possible D gene (7 bases). Germline CDR1 is SGHTA and CDR2 is FQGNSA. The CDR3 extends over 19 amino acids. The germline V and J ends were trimmed by 4 bases and 0 bases, with 25 bases remaining between them. In DNA form, the CDR3 reads TGTGCCAGCAGCTCTGGGGGGGACTCCAGGGGCCCTACCTCCTACGAGCAGTACTTC. Encoded protein: CASSSGGDSRGPTSYEQYF.

The rearrangement links TRBV28 to TRBJ1-4, with D tentatively TRBD1 (6 bases). The CDR3 is 17 amino acids. V was shortened by 7 bases and J by 2 bases, with 20 bases between the two germline ends. Germline V lookup: CDR1 MDHEN, CDR2 SYDVKM. CDR3 region: CASTSSGVPWTNEKLFF. The CDR3 DNA follows: TGTGCCAGCACAAGCTCAGGGGTCCCATGGACTAATGAAAAACTGTTTTTT.

The J gene is TRBJ2-7, the V gene TRBV4-3; tentatively, D is TRBD1 (5 bases). V lost 0 bases, J lost 1 base, and 10 bases lay in between. CDR1 is LGHNA, CDR2 YSLEER, per germline. The CDR3 contains 15 residues. The CDR3 nucleotides read TGCGCCAGCAGCCAAGACAGGGCAGGGTCCTACGAGCAGTACTTC. Amino acid sequence: CASSQDRAGSYEQYF.

This clone was detected only a few times. This chain connects TRBV6-5 to TRBJ2-1; 11 positions match TRBD2. After removal of 6 bases from V and 7 bases from J, the junction contained 8 bases not matched to a gene. The CDR3 spans 15 residues. Germline CDR1 reads MNHEY; CDR2 reads SVGAGI. The CDR3 nucleotides are TGTGCCAGCAGGAAATCTAGCGGGGGGAAAAATGAGCAGTTCTTC. Residues: CASRKSSGGKNEQFF.

V is TRBV28 and J is TRBJ1-6, with 7 bases identical to TRBD1. V lost 6 bases to trimming and J lost 10 bases; unmatched junction nucleotides: 9. This CDR3 is 14 amino acids long. The germline V gene encodes CDR1 MDHEN and CDR2 SYDVKM. The DNA for the CDR3 is TGTGCCAGCAGATCGGGACAGCGATCATCACCCCTCCACTTT. Translating it yields CASRSGQRSSPLHF.

The rearrangement joins TRBV28 to TRBJ1-5; D is ambiguous. Trimming pared 7 bases from V and 3 bases from J, leaving 10 bases between. The germline V gene has CDR1 MDHEN and CDR2 SYDVKM. CDR3 length: 13 amino acids. CDR3 nucleotide sequence: TGTGCCAGCAACCCCGACTACAATCAGCCCCAGCATTTT. It yields the protein CASNPDYNQPQHF. The variable domain in full, with the rest retrieved from reference TRBV28 and TRBJ1-5, is DVKVTQSSRYLVKRTGEKVFLECVQDMDHENMFWYRQDPGLGLRLIYFSYDVKMKEKGDIPEGYSVSREKKERFSLILESASTNQTSMYLCASNPDYNQPQHFGDGTRLSIL.

V usage is TRBV7-8 and J usage is TRBJ1-1; perhaps TRBD1 as D (6 bases). Germline V gives CDR1 SGHVS, CDR2 FQNEAQ. The CDR3 sequence is 14 residues long. Trimming stripped 5 bases from V and 0 bases from J, with 10 bases between. Here the CDR3 DNA reads TGTGCCAGCAGCCTGGGGGGGCTGAACACTGAAGCTTTCTTT. It translates to CASSLGGLNTEAFF.

The chain couples TRBV6-2 or TRBV6-3 to TRBJ1-5; 9 bases are a match to TRBD1. Trimming at V came to 2 bases and at J to 6 bases, leaving 5 bases not matched to a gene. In germline, CDR1 is MNHEY, CDR2 SVGEGT. The CDR3 contains 15 residues. The CDR3 bases are TGTGCCAGCAGTTACCATGGACAGGGGATTCAGCCCCAGCATTTT. This encodes CASSYHGQGIQPQHF.

J is TRBJ2-2 and V is TRBV9; no firm D call. Germline loops: CDR1 SGDLS, CDR2 YYNGEE. Trimming took 0 bases from V and 1 from J, leaving 4 bases between them. The CDR3 extends over 14 amino acids. In nucleotides, the CDR3 is TGTGCCAGCAGCGTAGGCGGGAACACCGGGGAGCTGTTTTTT. Its protein is CASSVGGNTGELFF.